This T cell receptor (beta chain) stems from a study of early T cells in non-severe SARS-CoV-2 infection. Study as a whole: The chains were unpaired, and the sequenced material was bulk RNA from unsorted whole blood.

Trimming took 6 bases from V and 2 from J, leaving 6 bases between them. This CDR3 has 12 residues. TCRdb re-analysed the 5' RACE reads in MiXCR, keeping a single row per CDR3 protein. Among over 20,000 distinct CDR3 sequences listed, about 5% were seen once. Sequencing was performed on whole blood. The sequence came from an adult who was a healthcare worker with PCR-confirmed SARS-CoV-2 infection or an uninfected control (not recorded which). V gene TRBV12-3 or TRBV12-4 combines with J gene TRBJ2-3; no clear D. The CDR3 loop reads CASSLLTDTQYF. CDR3 DNA sequence: TGTGCCAGCAGCTTACTCACAGATACGCAGTATTTT.